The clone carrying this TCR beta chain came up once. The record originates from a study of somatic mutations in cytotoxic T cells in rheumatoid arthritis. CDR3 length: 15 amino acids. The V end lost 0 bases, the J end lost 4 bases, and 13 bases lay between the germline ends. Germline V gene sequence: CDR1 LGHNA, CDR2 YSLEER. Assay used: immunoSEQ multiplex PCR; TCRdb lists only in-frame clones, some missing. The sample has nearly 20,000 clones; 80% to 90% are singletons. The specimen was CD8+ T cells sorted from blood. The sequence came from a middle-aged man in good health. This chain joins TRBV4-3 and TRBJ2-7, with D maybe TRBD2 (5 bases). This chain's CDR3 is CASSQDVGVPYEQYF. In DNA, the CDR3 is TGCGCCAGCAGCCAAGACGTCGGGGTTCCGTACGAGCAGTACTTC.